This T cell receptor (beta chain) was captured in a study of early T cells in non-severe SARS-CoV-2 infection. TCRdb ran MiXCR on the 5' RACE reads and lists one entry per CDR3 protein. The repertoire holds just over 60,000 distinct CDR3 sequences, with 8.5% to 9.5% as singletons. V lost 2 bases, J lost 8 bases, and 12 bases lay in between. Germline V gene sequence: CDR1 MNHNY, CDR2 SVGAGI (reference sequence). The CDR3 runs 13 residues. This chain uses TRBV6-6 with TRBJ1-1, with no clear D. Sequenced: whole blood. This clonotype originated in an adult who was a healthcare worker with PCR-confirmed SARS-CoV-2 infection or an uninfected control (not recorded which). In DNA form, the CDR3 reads TGTGCCAGCAGTTACCCCGGAAAGGGCGAAGCTTTCTTT. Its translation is CASSYPGKGEAFF.